The rows below give T cell receptor beta chains drawn from one sample of a study of blood T cell repertoires in COVID-19. TCRdb's copy holds only in-frame clones and misses some; the assay was immunoSEQ multiplex PCR. The profile shows approximately 300,000 clones, 88% of them singletons. The sequenced sample was peripheral blood. These receptors were taken from a woman between 25 and 40 years old with COVID-19, enrolled during active disease. CDR3s include the opening cysteine and the closing phenylalanine or tryptophan. A D gene is named only where the DNA matches it firmly. Only some rows state a clone size, as once, few, many or a class for expanded clones.

abundance | j_gene | v_gene | d_gene | CDR3nt | CDR3aa
NA | TRBJ2-1 | TRBV5-5 | TRBD2 | TGTGCCAGCAGCTTTACCGGGACTAGCGGGTATGGGTCCTACAATGAGCAGTTCTTC | CASSFTGTSGYGSYNEQFF
few | TRBJ2-1 | TRBV6-5 | NA | TGTGCCACCCGGGCTAGCGCAGAACCCTACAATGAGCAGTTCTTC | CATRASAEPYNEQFF
NA | TRBJ1-5 | TRBV19 | TRBD1 | TGTGCCAGTAGTATAGTCGGGACAGTTAGCAATCAGCCCCAGCATTTT | CASSIVGTVSNQPQHF
NA | TRBJ1-5 | TRBV19 | NA | TGTGCCAGTAAAAGCTACAGTACAAACCAGCCCCAGCATTTT | CASKSYSTNQPQHF
NA | TRBJ1-2 | TRBV5-6 | NA | TGTGCCAGCAGCTTGGAACCTACGGGCTATGGCTACACCTTC | CASSLEPTGYGYTF
NA | TRBJ2-7 | TRBV7-8 | NA | TGTGCCAGCAGCTTCCTGGGCCCTACGCCCTACGAGCAGTACTTC | CASSFLGPTPYEQYF
NA | TRBJ2-7 | TRBV6-5 | TRBD1 | TGTGCCAGCAGTTACTCACAGGGGCCCTACGAGCAGTACTTC | CASSYSQGPYEQYF
NA | TRBJ1-4 | TRBV15 | NA | TGTGCCACCAGCAGAGTGGCGGCCATTAATGAAAAACTGTTTTTT | CATSRVAAINEKLFF
NA | TRBJ2-7 | TRBV10-2 | TRBD1 | TGCGCCAGCAGTCCTGGGACAGGGGGCTACGAGCAGTACTTC | CASSPGTGGYEQYF
NA | TRBJ2-4 | TRBV11-2 | TRBD2 | TGTGCCAGCAGCCCCCGGGGACTAGCTGGGAACATTCAGTACTTC | CASSPRGLAGNIQYF
NA | TRBJ2-2 | TRBV10-2 | NA | TGCGCCAGCAGCCCCTCGAACACCGGGGAGCTGTTTTTT | CASSPSNTGELFF
NA | TRBJ2-5 | TRBV16 | NA | TGTGCCAGCACCGAAACAAGAGGGCTGCAGGTGACCCAGTACTTC | CASTETRGLQVTQYF
NA | TRBJ1-4 | TRBV30 | NA | TGTGCCTGGAGTGTAGGGGCAGGGCGTGAAAAACTGTTTTTT | CAWSVGAGREKLFF
NA | TRBJ2-7 | TRBV11-2 | NA | TGTGCCAGCAGCTTTCGTAGAGGAGATTCCTACGAGCAGTACTTC | CASSFRRGDSYEQYF
once | TRBJ2-7 | TRBV5-1 | TRBD1 | TGCGCCAGCAGCCGAACAGGGGGCTCCTACGAGCAGTACTTC | CASSRTGGSYEQYF
NA | TRBJ2-1 | TRBV7-8 | TRBD2 | TGTGCCAGCAGCTCGTACCCGACTAGCGGGGCGGGGGATGAGCAGTTCTTC | CASSSYPTSGAGDEQFF
NA | TRBJ1-1 | TRBV4-3 | TRBD1 | TGCGCCAGCAGCCAACACAGGGGCGCGAACACTGAAGCTTTCTTT | CASSQHRGANTEAFF
NA | TRBJ2-7 | TRBV2 | NA | TGTGCCAGCAGCGAACCCCTTGAGGCCTACGAGCAGTACTTC | CASSEPLEAYEQYF
NA | TRBJ2-7 | TRBV27 | NA | TGTGCCAGCACGTCTAGCTCCTACGAGCAGTACTTC | CASTSSSYEQYF
NA | TRBJ2-2 | TRBV30 | TRBD1 | TGTGCCTGGACCCAGGGAACAGGGGGGAACACCGGGGAGCTGTTTTTT | CAWTQGTGGNTGELFF
NA | TRBJ2-1 | TRBV5-5 | TRBD2 | TGTGCCAGCAGCGCGGGACTAGCGGGCGGGAATGAGCAGTTCTTC | CASSAGLAGGNEQFF
NA | TRBJ2-5 | TRBV30 | TRBD2 | TGTGCCTGGAGTGTCCGGACTAGCGGGAGGAAGACCCAGTACTTC | CAWSVRTSGRKTQYF
NA | TRBJ2-2 | TRBV2 | NA | TGTGCCAGCAGTGAACAGGGGCGTGACACCGGGGAGCTGTTTTTT | CASSEQGRDTGELFF
NA | TRBJ2-3 | TRBV28 | NA | TGTGCCAGCGGGGAGGAAGATACGCAGTATTTT | CASGEEDTQYF
once | TRBJ1-4 | TRBV6-5 | NA | TGTGCCAGCAGTTTGCCCGGGGATAATGAAAAACTGTTTTTT | CASSLPGDNEKLFF
NA | TRBJ2-5 | TRBV19 | TRBD1 | TGTGCCAGTAGTATAGATTTCCAGGGGGTCCCAGAGACCCAGTACTTC | CASSIDFQGVPETQYF
NA | TRBJ1-6 | TRBV2 | NA | TGTGCCAGCAGGAAGACAGTTAATTCACCCCTCCACTTT | CASRKTVNSPLHF
NA | TRBJ2-5 | TRBV28 | TRBD2 | TGTGCCAGCAGTCCGACTAGCGGGATCGGGGAGACCCAGTACTTC | CASSPTSGIGETQYF
NA | TRBJ1-2 | TRBV5-5 | TRBD1 | TGTGCCAGCAGCTTGCGGGACAGTCACTATGGCTACACCTTC | CASSLRDSHYGYTF
NA | TRBJ2-3 | TRBV4-2 | NA | TGTGCCAGCAGCCAAGGGACATCCCGGGCGGATACGCAGTATTTT | CASSQGTSRADTQYF
NA | TRBJ1-1 | TRBV18 | TRBD1 | TGTGCCAGCTCAACAACAGGGGCTTCCCAATGGGACACTGAAGCTTTCTTT | CASSTTGASQWDTEAFF
NA | TRBJ2-7 | TRBV30 | NA | TGTGCCTGGAGTCTGAGGGCCGAGTACGAGCAGTACTTC | CAWSLRAEYEQYF
NA | TRBJ1-6 | TRBV6-6 | NA | TGTGCCAGCAGTTACTCGGGAGCCTATAATTCACCCCTCCACTTT | CASSYSGAYNSPLHF
NA | TRBJ2-7 | TRBV6-5 | TRBD1 | TGTGCCAGCACCCGACAGGGCCACTCCTACGAGCAGTACTTC | CASTRQGHSYEQYF
NA | TRBJ1-1 | TRBV11-3 | NA | TGTGCCAGCAGCCCGGGTGGGGGGGCGAACACTGAAGCTTTCTTT | CASSPGGGANTEAFF
NA | TRBJ1-6 | TRBV6-5 | NA | TGTGCCAGCAGTCGTGAGGTCTATTCACCCCTCCACTTT | CASSREVYSPLHF
NA | TRBJ2-6 | TRBV10-3 | TRBD1 | TGTGCCATCAGTGAACAGACAGGGGCCGGGGCCAACGTCCTGACTTTC | CAISEQTGAGANVLTF
NA | TRBJ1-5 | TRBV12-3/TRBV12-4 | NA | TGTGCCAGCACAGCCGGGGGAACCCAGCCCCAGCATTTT | CASTAGGTQPQHF
once | TRBJ1-6 | TRBV29-1 | NA | TGCAGCGTTGCGACGGGAGGTAATTCACCCCTCCACTTT | CSVATGGNSPLHF
NA | TRBJ2-7 | TRBV28 | TRBD2 | TGTGCCAGCAGTTTATCCGGGACTAGCCTTTTCTACGAGCAGTACTTC | CASSLSGTSLFYEQYF
NA | TRBJ1-4 | TRBV28 | TRBD1 | TGTGCCAGCAGGAACCTACAGGGGGCGGGAGAAAAACTGTTTTTT | CASRNLQGAGEKLFF
NA | TRBJ2-3 | TRBV5-1 | NA | TGCGCCAGCAGCCCAGGGGGGCGGGAGGCCCCTACAGATACGCAGTATTTT | CASSPGGREAPTDTQYF
NA | TRBJ2-1 | TRBV24-1 | TRBD2 | TGTGCCACCAGTGAGCGAGGCGGGAGTCGGTCCTACAATGAGCAGTTCTTC | CATSERGGSRSYNEQFF
NA | TRBJ1-5 | TRBV28 | TRBD1 | TGTGCCAGCACCACGACAGGGGCCCCCCGAAATCAGCCCCAGCATTTT | CASTTTGAPRNQPQHF
once | TRBJ2-7 | TRBV27 | TRBD2 | TGTGCCAGCAGTTTGGCGGGAGGGGGGTACGAGCAGTACTTC | CASSLAGGGYEQYF
once | TRBJ1-4 | TRBV4-2 | NA | TGTGCCAGCAGCCAAGATAAAGAATCGGGAGGTCGTAATGAAAAACTGTTTTTT | CASSQDKESGGRNEKLFF
NA | TRBJ2-5 | TRBV6-5 | TRBD2 | TGTGCCAGCAGAGCGGGACTAGCGGGCCGGGAGACCCAGTACTTC | CASRAGLAGRETQYF
NA | TRBJ2-5 | TRBV15 | NA | TGTGCCACCAGCAGTGGAGGAGCCGGGGAAGAGACCCAGTACTTC | CATSSGGAGEETQYF
NA | TRBJ2-7 | TRBV5-4 | TRBD2 | TGTGCCAGCAGCTTGGAGGTAGCCTGGGAGGGGGAGCAGTACTTC | CASSLEVAWEGEQYF
NA | TRBJ1-1 | TRBV5-1 | TRBD1 | TGCGCCAGCAGCTTGGGGACAGGGACGAACACTGAAGCTTTCTTT | CASSLGTGTNTEAFF
NA | TRBJ1-5 | TRBV10-3 | NA | TGTGCCATCAGTGAGTGGCAGGGTGGTCAGCCCCAGCATTTT | CAISEWQGGQPQHF
NA | TRBJ1-5 | TRBV30 | TRBD1 | TGTGCCTGGAAGGGACAGGGCAATCAGCCCCAGCATTTT | CAWKGQGNQPQHF